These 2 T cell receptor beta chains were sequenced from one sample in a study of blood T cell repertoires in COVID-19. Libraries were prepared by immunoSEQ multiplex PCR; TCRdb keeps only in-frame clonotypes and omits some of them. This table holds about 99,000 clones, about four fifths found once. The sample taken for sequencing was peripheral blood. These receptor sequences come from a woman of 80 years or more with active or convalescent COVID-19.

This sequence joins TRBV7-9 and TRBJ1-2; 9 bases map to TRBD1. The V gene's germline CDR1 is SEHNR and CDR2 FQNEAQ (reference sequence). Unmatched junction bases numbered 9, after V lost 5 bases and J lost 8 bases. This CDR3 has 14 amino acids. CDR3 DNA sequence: TGTGCCAGCAGCAATACGGGACAGGGCTCAGGCTACACCTTC. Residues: CASSNTGQGSGYTF.

CDR3 DNA sequence: TGTGCCAGCATCTCGGGGAATTCACCCCTCCACTTT. Translating it yields CASISGNSPLHF. The V gene is TRBV6-1, the J gene TRBJ1-6; D ambiguous. This CDR3 has 12 residues. The V end lost 7 bases, the J end lost 7 bases, and 8 bases lay between the germline ends. CDR1 is MNHNS, CDR2 SASEGT, per germline.